The 10 T cell receptor beta chains below come from one sample, sequenced in a study of cytomegalovirus exposure and HLA in healthy donors. Amplification used 60 Vbeta primers and 13 Jbeta primers. Clones were sequenced by immunoSEQ multiplex PCR, and TCRdb holds only the in-frame ones, with some missing. Of over 100,000 clones listed, around 64% were seen once; the top ten hold roughly 2.2%. The sequenced sample consisted of PBMCs. These receptors all stem from a woman in her 30s in good health and CMV-seronegative.

This clone was seen more than once but under ten times. This chain joins TRBV7-9 and TRBJ2-1; 8 bases line up with TRBD2. V shed 0 bases, J shed 7 bases, and the junction held 5 bases outside the gene matches. The CDR3 is made up of 15 amino acids. Germline V gene data show CDR1 as SEHNR and CDR2 as FQNEAQ (reference sequence). For the CDR3, the DNA is TGTGCCAGCAGCTTAGCACTAGCGGAGGGGAATGAGCAGTTCTTC. This encodes CASSLALAEGNEQFF.

V usage is TRBV7-9 and J usage is TRBJ2-5; 7 positions agree with TRBD2. The CDR3 length is 13 residues. The V segment lost 5 bases and the J segment 4 bases; nucleotides outside the gene matches: 4. Looked up from germline, CDR1 is SEHNR and CDR2 is FQNEAQ (reference sequence). CDR3 sequence reads: CASSPRGGETQYF. In DNA, the CDR3 is TGTGCCAGCAGCCCCCGCGGGGGAGAGACCCAGTACTTC.

The V gene is TRBV4-3, the J gene TRBJ1-1; possible D gene TRBD1, 6 bases. The V end was cut by 0 bases, the J end by 5 bases, with 7 bases between. The germline CDR1 and CDR2 sequences are LGHNA and YSLEER. The length of the CDR3 is 13 residues. CDR3 nucleotides: TGCGCCAGCAGCCAAGAACAGGGAACTGAAGCTTTCTTT. Protein sequence: CASSQEQGTEAFF.

This clone was observed a single time. The rearrangement joins TRBV7-8 to TRBJ1-2; D is uncertain. Germline V lookup: CDR1 SGHVS, CDR2 FQNEAQ. Trimming pared 4 bases from V and 5 bases from J, leaving 11 bases between. This CDR3 comprises 13 residues. In DNA form, the CDR3 reads TGTGCCAGCAGCTATTCCCTAGCTTATGGCTACACCTTC. Protein sequence: CASSYSLAYGYTF.

This sequence joins TRBV2 and TRBJ2-1; D unresolved. The CDR3 runs to 15 residues. Germline V gene lookup returns CDR1 SNHLY and CDR2 FYNNEI. V lost 0 bases and J 6 bases, leaving 12 bases between the germline ends. This CDR3 is CASSEASVLVNEQFF. For the CDR3, the DNA is TGTGCCAGCAGTGAAGCGTCAGTCTTGGTCAATGAGCAGTTCTTC.

This chain uses TRBV19 with TRBJ2-7, with D possibly matching TRBD1 (6 bases). The V gene lost 6 bases and the J gene lost 3 bases, with 12 bases spanning the gap. The CDR3 covers 13 residues. Germline V gene data show CDR1 as LNHDA and CDR2 as SQIVND (reference sequence). The CDR3 loop is CASRNRVSYEQYF. CDR3 nucleotides: TGTGCCAGTAGGAACAGGGTTAGCTACGAGCAGTACTTC.

V and J are TRBV5-1 and TRBJ2-5, with no clear D. This CDR3 has 11 amino acids. CDR1 and CDR2 from the germline V gene are SGHRS and YFSETQ. The germline V and J ends were trimmed by 5 bases and 2 bases, with 4 bases remaining between them. The CDR3 region is CASRQQETQYF. DNA for the CDR3: TGCGCCAGCAGACAGCAAGAGACCCAGTACTTC.

The rearrangement uses TRBV28 and TRBJ2-5; weak D call: TRBD1 (6 bases). Germline loops: CDR1 MDHEN, CDR2 SYDVKM. Trimming removed 3 bases from V and 5 bases from J, with 19 bases in between. The CDR3 consists of 16 residues. CDR3 in amino acids: CASSFTGRGRAETQYF. CDR3 sequence (DNA): TGTGCCAGCAGTTTTACGGGCAGGGGTCGGGCGGAGACCCAGTACTTC.

This clone was counted a few times. The gene calls are TRBV4-1 and TRBJ2-7; D is unresolved. The CDR3 consists of 17 residues. V was pared by 1 base and J by 0 bases, with 16 bases between. Germline lookup yields CDR1 MGHRA and CDR2 YSYEKL. The chain's CDR3 is CASSQVFESLYSYEQYF. The CDR3 DNA is TGCGCCAGCAGCCAAGTCTTTGAGAGCTTATACTCCTACGAGCAGTACTTC.

This chain uses TRBV5-1 with TRBJ2-7; D is possibly TRBD1 (6 bases). The CDR3 contains 13 residues. Trimming removed 7 bases at V and 1 base at J, with 12 bases between. CDR1 is SGHRS, CDR2 YFSETQ, per germline. The CDR3 nucleotides are TGCGCCAGCGGAAGGACAGATTCCTACGAGCAGTACTTC. Its protein product is CASGRTDSYEQYF.